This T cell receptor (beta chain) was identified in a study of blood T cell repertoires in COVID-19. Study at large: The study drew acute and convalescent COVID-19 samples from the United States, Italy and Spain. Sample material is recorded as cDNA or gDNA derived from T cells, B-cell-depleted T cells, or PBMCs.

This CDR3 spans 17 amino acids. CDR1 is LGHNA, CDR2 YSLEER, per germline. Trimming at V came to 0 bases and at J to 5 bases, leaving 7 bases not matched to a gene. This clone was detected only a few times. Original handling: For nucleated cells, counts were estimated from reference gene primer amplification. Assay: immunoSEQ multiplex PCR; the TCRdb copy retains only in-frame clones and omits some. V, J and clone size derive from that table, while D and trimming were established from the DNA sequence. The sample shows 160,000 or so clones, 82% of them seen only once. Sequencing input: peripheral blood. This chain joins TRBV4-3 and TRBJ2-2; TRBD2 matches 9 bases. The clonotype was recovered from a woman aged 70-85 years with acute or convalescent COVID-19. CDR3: CASSQDIAGGWTGELFF. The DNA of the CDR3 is TGCGCCAGCAGCCAAGATATTGCGGGAGGGTGGACCGGGGAGCTGTTTTTT.